These T cell receptor beta chains were read from a single sample in a study of T cell responses to AZD1222 COVID-19 vaccine. Measured with immunoSEQ multiplex PCR; TCRdb has only the in-frame clones, and not every one. The sample gives approximately 140,000 clones, roughly nine tenths of which show up once; about 1.3% is in the top ten. The source was peripheral blood, collected on day 0 of AZD1222 vaccination. All receptors derive from an adult in good health. The CDR3 runs from the conserved cysteine through the conserved F or W.

V	J	CDR3
TRBV28	TRBJ2-6	CASIDPEGGANVLTF
TRBV18	TRBJ1-2	CASSLDGYGYTF
TRBV6-2/TRBV6-3	TRBJ1-1	CASSSRGSTEAFF
TRBV19	TRBJ1-1	CASSPSLTANTEAFF
TRBV2	TRBJ1-4	CASSMRGSGEKLFF
TRBV19	TRBJ2-7	CASSLRGAYEQYF
TRBV7-6	TRBJ2-1	CASSRRKGTSGNNEQFF
TRBV10-3	TRBJ2-7	CAISAQTSGRDEQYF
TRBV7-2	TRBJ2-5	CASSFPAKETQYF
TRBV11-3	TRBJ1-3	CASSLVADTIYF
TRBV5-1	TRBJ1-2	CASSLWTGRDGYTF
TRBV7-8	TRBJ2-1	CASSLGGDYNEQFF
TRBV12-3/TRBV12-4	TRBJ1-4	CASSFTDEKLFF
TRBV7-3	TRBJ2-2	CASSPTRAGRDTGELFF
TRBV9	TRBJ2-3	CASSDTLVDTQYF
TRBV27	TRBJ2-7	CASSSLLGGPRPREQYF
TRBV24-1	TRBJ1-2	CATSDGVNSNYGYTF
TRBV6-5	TRBJ1-6	CASSLGQLASPLHF
TRBV12-3/TRBV12-4	TRBJ1-4	CASSFFIGDRLFF
TRBV20-1	TRBJ2-7	CSASPWTSSSSYEQYF
TRBV2	TRBJ1-1	CASSEESAELGTEAFF
TRBV5-1	TRBJ2-1	CASSSGLAEGTEQFF
TRBV5-6	TRBJ1-3	CASSWTGAGNTIYF
TRBV28	TRBJ1-4	CASKQGSGVPEKLFF
TRBV7-2	TRBJ2-7	CASSSFGQPAYEQYF
TRBV27	TRBJ1-2	CASSFGQGHGYTF